Presented here are 17 T cell receptor beta chains from one specimen sequenced in a study of T cells after yellow fever vaccination. In TCRdb, the 5' RACE reads were re-called with MiXCR into one record per CDR3 protein. The table includes roughly 340,000 distinct CDR3 sequences, 3% to 4.5% detected once. Source: PBMCs, taken 5 days after the yellow fever booster vaccination. The receptors derive from a man between 18 and 35 years old who received the YFV17D yellow fever vaccine.

This sequence joins TRBV20-1 and TRBJ2-5; 7 bases are shared with TRBD2. CDR1 is DFQATT and CDR2 is SNEGSKA in the germline V gene (reference sequence). This CDR3 has 12 amino acids. Germline trimming cut 6 bases from V and 7 bases from J; bases unmatched to any gene: 8. The CDR3 DNA sequence: TGCAGTGCCCTCCCGGGGGGTAGGACCCAGTACTTC. As protein: CSALPGGRTQYF.

The sample holds a few counts of this clonotype. Mismatch with germline at one junction end may stem from a read error. The genes are TRBV20-1 and TRBJ1-2; the D is unclear. This CDR3 is 11 amino acids long. Per the germline V gene, CDR1 is DFQATT and CDR2 is SNEGSKA (reference sequence). CDR3 loop: CSALRAYCYTF. The CDR3 DNA follows: TGCAGTGCCCTCCGAGCCTATTGCTACACCTTC.

This sequence joins TRBV19 and TRBJ1-1; no clear D gene. Germline CDR1 and CDR2: LNHDA and SQIVND (reference sequence). V lost 7 bases to trimming and J lost 3 bases, with 9 bases between them. The CDR3 contains 12 residues. In nucleotides, the CDR3 is TGTGCCAGTATGCGGCAGGACACTGAAGCTTTCTTT. Protein sequence: CASMRQDTEAFF.

V is TRBV5-1 and J is TRBJ2-2; D is tentatively TRBD1 or TRBD2 (5 bases each). Germline V lookup: CDR1 SGHRS, CDR2 YFSETQ. The V and J ends lost 4 bases and 3 bases respectively, with 13 bases between them. CDR3 length: 15 amino acids. CDR3 in amino acids: CASSAGTDYTGELFF. In DNA, the CDR3 is TGCGCCAGCAGCGCCGGGACCGACTACACCGGGGAGCTGTTTTTT.

The chain combines TRBV7-2 with TRBJ2-7; TRBD2 is a possible D gene (5 bases). Germline lookup yields CDR1 SGHTA and CDR2 FQGNSA. CDR3 length equals 14 residues. V lost 1 base, J lost 6 bases, and 13 bases lay in between. CDR3 sequence reads: CASSLEGGPSEQYF. The DNA of the CDR3 is TGTGCCAGCAGCTTAGAAGGCGGGCCCTCCGAGCAGTACTTC.

This clonotype has ten or more counts. V gene TRBV7-9 combines with J gene TRBJ1-6, with D perhaps matching TRBD1 (5 bases). In germline, CDR1 is SEHNR, CDR2 FQNEAQ (reference sequence). The CDR3 extends over 14 amino acids. The V gene lost 4 bases and the J gene lost 10 bases, with 14 bases spanning the gap. CDR3 DNA: TGTGCCAGCAGCTCTAGCCGGGGCGGGTCACCCCTCCACTTT. Translated: CASSSSRGGSPLHF. The full variable domain, with the rest looked up from reference TRBV7-9 and TRBJ1-6, is DTGVSQNPRHKITKRGQNVTFRCDPISEHNRLYWYRQTLGQGPEFLTYFQNEAQLEKSRLLSDRFSAERPKGSFSTLEIQRTEQGDSAMYLCASSSSRGGSPLHFGNGTRLTVT.

This clonotype was seen repeatedly, ten times or more. The gene calls are TRBV9 and TRBJ2-5, with 8 nucleotides matching TRBD1. Germline-derived CDR1 and CDR2 are SGDLS and YYNGEE. V shed 2 bases and J 1 base; nucleotides not matched to a gene: 4. The CDR3 runs to 15 residues. The CDR3 is CASSVRTGTQETQYF. As DNA, the CDR3 is TGTGCCAGCAGCGTTAGGACAGGGACCCAAGAGACCCAGTACTTC.

This clonotype came up a few times. The chain employs TRBV9 and TRBJ2-1; the match to TRBD2 covers 11 bases. CDR1 is SGDLS and CDR2 is YYNGEE in the germline V gene. V gave up 2 bases and J gave up 4 bases; unmatched junction bases: 5. The CDR3 loop spans 16 amino acids. The CDR3 nucleotides are TGTGCCAGCAGCGTCCGGGGACTAGCGGAATACAATGAGCAGTTCTTC. Protein sequence: CASSVRGLAEYNEQFF.

The CDR3 loop reads CASSVYGNQPQHF. CDR3 nucleotide sequence: TGTGCCAGCAGTGTGTATGGCAATCAGCCCCAGCATTTT. The chain recombines TRBV12-3 or TRBV12-4 with TRBJ1-5; D call uncertain. Trimming removed 5 bases at V and 2 bases at J, with 7 bases between. CDR3 length: 13 residues.

This clonotype was seen only a few times. The rearrangement joins TRBV9 to TRBJ2-3; D is uncertain. CDR1 and CDR2 from the germline V gene are SGDLS and YYNGEE. V lost 0 bases to trimming and J lost 4 bases, with 12 bases between them. This CDR3 spans 15 amino acids. CDR3 in amino acids: CASSVESGIPDTQYF. As DNA, the CDR3 is TGTGCCAGCAGCGTAGAGAGTGGGATTCCAGATACGCAGTATTTT.

Ten or more counts support this clonotype. The chain is built from TRBV9 and TRBJ2-7; 11 positions match TRBD1. CDR1 and CDR2 (germline): SGDLS, YYNGEE. The CDR3 contains 15 residues. The V segment lost 2 bases and the J segment 4 bases; nucleotides outside the gene matches: 5. This CDR3 reads CASSVGGQGAYEQYF. DNA of the CDR3: TGTGCCAGCAGCGTGGGAGGACAGGGGGCGTACGAGCAGTACTTC. The variable domain in full, completed from reference TRBV9 and TRBJ2-7, reads DSGVTQTPKHLITATGQRVTLRCSPRSGDLSVYWYQQSLDQGLQFLIQYYNGEERAKGNILERFSAQQFPDLHSELNLSSLELGDSALYFCASSVGGQGAYEQYFGPGTRLTVT.

V and J are TRBV20-1 and TRBJ2-3; D call uncertain. CDR1 is DFQATT, CDR2 SNEGSKA, per germline (reference sequence). Trimming left V 6 bases short and J 2 bases short, with 9 bases between. The CDR3 has 12 residues. The CDR3 protein is CSATDATDTQYF. CDR3 DNA: TGCAGTGCCACCGACGCCACAGATACGCAGTATTTT.

Many counts were recorded for this clonotype. The V call is TRBV6-1, the J call TRBJ1-1; TRBD1 aligns across 10 bases. After removal of 7 bases from V and 4 bases from J, the junction contained 9 bases not matched to a gene. Germline CDR1 MNHNS, CDR2 SASEGT. The CDR3 sequence is 15 residues long. The CDR3 loop reads CASIPPGQGFTEAFF. CDR3 sequence (DNA): TGTGCCAGCATCCCCCCGGGACAGGGGTTCACTGAAGCTTTCTTT.

The table lists this clonotype with a few counts. This chain connects TRBV7-3 to TRBJ2-5; D gene ambiguous. Trimming removed 1 base from V and 3 bases from J, with 6 bases in between. The CDR3 length is 13 residues. Germline-derived CDR1 and CDR2 are SGHTA and FQGTGA. As DNA, the CDR3 is TGTGCCAGCAGCTTAAGACTCGAAGAGACCCAGTACTTC. Its protein is CASSLRLEETQYF.

This clonotype was detected a few times. The chain has TRBV4-2 and TRBJ1-1; D gene ambiguous. Trimming took 1 base from V and 4 from J, leaving 16 bases between them. The V gene's germline CDR1 is LGHNA and CDR2 YNFKEQ. There are 16 residues in the CDR3. The chain's CDR3 is CASSQVLFGSRTEAFF. Here the CDR3 DNA reads TGTGCCAGCAGCCAAGTATTGTTTGGGTCCCGCACTGAAGCTTTCTTT.

This clonotype was seen a handful of times. This chain connects TRBV3-1 to TRBJ2-7; tentative D call: TRBD1 (6 bases). This CDR3 has 15 amino acids. The V end was cut by 1 base, the J end by 2 bases, with 12 bases between. The germline V gene has CDR1 LGHDT and CDR2 YNNKEL (reference sequence). CDR3 nucleotides: TGTGCCAGCAGCCAAGTTGGGGGCCAGACCTACGAGCAGTACTTC. The encoded protein is CASSQVGGQTYEQYF.

The table lists this clonotype with many counts. The V gene is TRBV10-3, the J gene TRBJ2-2, with 8 bases fitting TRBD2. V lost 8 bases to trimming and J lost 2 bases; unmatched junction nucleotides: 13. This CDR3 is 17 amino acids long. The germline CDR1 and CDR2 sequences are ENHRY and SYGVKD. CDR3 sequence (DNA): TGTGCCATCCATTCGGGAACTAGCGGACTAAACACCGGGGAGCTGTTTTTT. Translated: CAIHSGTSGLNTGELFF.